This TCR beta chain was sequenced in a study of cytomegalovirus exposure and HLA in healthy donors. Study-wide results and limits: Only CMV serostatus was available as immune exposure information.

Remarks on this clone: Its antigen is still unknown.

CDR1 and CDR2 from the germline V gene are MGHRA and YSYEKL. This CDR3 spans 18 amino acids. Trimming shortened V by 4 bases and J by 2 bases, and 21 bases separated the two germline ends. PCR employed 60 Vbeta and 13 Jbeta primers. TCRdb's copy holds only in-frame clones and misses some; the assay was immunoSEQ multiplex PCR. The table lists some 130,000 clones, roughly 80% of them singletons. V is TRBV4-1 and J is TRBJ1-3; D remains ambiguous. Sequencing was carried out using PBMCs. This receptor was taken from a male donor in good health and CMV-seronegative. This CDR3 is CASSPRGLEGGPGNTIYF. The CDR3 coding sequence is TGCGCCAGCAGCCCCCGCGGACTCGAGGGTGGGCCTGGAAACACCATATATTTT.